The present TCR beta chain was sequenced within a study of post-analysis software for immune sequencing data (dated by TCRdb to between 2015 and 2017). At the level of the whole study: Disease courses on record covered relapsing-remitting, secondary progressive and progressive-relapsing multiple sclerosis, though some patients had no subtype annotation. A subset of samples was prepared in parallel using single-end sample barcoding, then pooled and co-amplified after Illumina adapter ligation. The patient repertoires were set against 10 to 11 previously published healthy control repertoires from donors whose ages ranged from 6 to 25 years.

The library was built by means of PCR. Sequencing used an Illumina HiSeq 2500. To reduce PCR and sequencing biases, unique molecular identifiers were incorporated into the TCR beta cDNA libraries. Per 1 to 10 million input T cells, approximately 500,000 cDNA molecules were obtained, such that each molecule approximated one T cell. The patient libraries were prepared and sequenced using the same protocol as the earlier healthy control dataset. Within a given batch, samples were prepared together, multiplexed and sequenced on the same HiSeq lane. The study's own analysis went as follows. Raw barcoded reads were processed with MIGEC, discarding single-read molecular identifier groups before consensus assembly and CDR3 extraction. Clonotype tables were post-analysed with VDJtools, and diversity was normalized by down-sampling all datasets to the smallest sample size. In repertoire overlap clustering, CDR3 amino acid sequences, but not nucleotide sequences, were matched to correct batch-related cross-sample contamination. TCRdb itself trimmed the public reads at Q25 with fastp, ran MiXCR and retained productive beta chains. CDR3 protein duplicates are merged, each entry listing the most common genes and DNA. These V and J calls derive from TCRdb rather than the authors' analysis. This sample is represented by roughly 580,000 distinct CDR3 sequences; around 47% of them were singletons. Of the sample, over 1.5% falls within the top ten clones.

To demonstrate the VDJtools post-analysis software, the study profiled TCR beta repertoires from the peripheral blood of about 13 young patients with multiple sclerosis. Multiple sclerosis patients were children and adolescents aged roughly 6 to 17 years. The cysteine opens and the phenylalanine closes a CDR3 of 17 amino acids. The DNA shown is the 51-base CDR3, in frame from base 1. The V end gives up 3 bases and the J end 1 base, leaving 4 bases in the junction not matched to a gene. CDR1 and CDR2 were assigned from the germline V gene as SGHRS and YFSETQ. This clonotype has a handful of counts. Its antigen target is currently unknown. No base-level quality is on record; no much larger clone is a single base apart. Broad study findings and their caveats: Significantly lower normalized Chao1 diversity was found in multiple sclerosis patients than in controls, suggesting substantial peripheral T-cell clonal expansion. Direct clustering with F measure revealed strong co-clustering of samples prepared in the same batch, which led to a batch-effect correction. Patients showed significantly higher frequencies than controls for 4 or 5 TRBV segments, among them TRBV5-6, TRBV5-1 and TRBV20-1. The control group was slightly older than the multiple sclerosis patient group.

The sequence came from a girl aged 5-17 years with multiple sclerosis. The chain is made from TRBV5-1 and TRBJ2-6; 10 nucleotides in the junction match TRBD1. The sample consisted of blood. The sequence in DNA is TGCGCCAGCAGCTCCGACAGGGGGCCTTCTGGGGCCAACGTCCTGACTTTC. Translated, this gives CASSSDRGPSGANVLTF. With the rest looked up from the reference TRBV5-1 and TRBJ2-6 genes rather than sequenced, the full variable domain is KAGVTQTPRYLIKTRGQQVTLSCSPISGHRSVSWYQQTPGQGLQFLFEYFSETQRNKGNFPGRFSGRQFSNSRSEMNVSTLELGDSALYLCASSSDRGPSGANVLTFGAGSRLTVL.